The 22 T cell receptor beta chains in this list originate from one sample, sequenced in a study of cytomegalovirus exposure and HLA in healthy donors. Here immunoSEQ multiplex PCR was the method, and the copy in TCRdb shows in-frame clones only, minus some. This table holds roughly 52,000 clones, about 92% found once. The material sequenced was PBMCs. These receptors were obtained from a woman aged 18-29 years in good health and CMV-seropositive.

This clone was observed once. In DNA, the CDR3 is TGTGCCAGCAGCTCCACAGGGGGCTGGGCTTTCTTT. Its protein is CASSSTGGWAFF. The V call is TRBV7-9, the J call TRBJ1-1; 9 nucleotides match TRBD1. Per the germline V gene, CDR1 is SEHNR and CDR2 is FQNEAQ (reference sequence). After removal of 4 bases from V and 11 bases from J, the junction contained 5 bases not matched to a gene. CDR3 length: 12 residues. Full variable domain (remainder filled in from reference TRBV7-9 and TRBJ1-1): DTGVSQNPRHKITKRGQNVTFRCDPISEHNRLYWYRQTLGQGPEFLTYFQNEAQLEKSRLLSDRFSAERPKGSFSTLEIQRTEQGDSAMYLCASSSTGGWAFFGQGTRLTVV.

The chain has TRBV6-6 and TRBJ1-1; TRBD1 matches 8 bases. Trimming cost V 5 bases and J 11 bases; bases outside gene matches: 16. The CDR3 runs to 15 residues. Germline V CDR1 and CDR2: MNHNY, SVGAGI (reference sequence). The CDR3: CASSAATGVGGVAFF. The CDR3 DNA reads TGTGCCAGCAGTGCCGCGACAGGGGTTGGCGGGGTGGCTTTCTTT.

The chain carries TRBV6-1 and TRBJ1-2, with a possible D match to TRBD1 (6 bases). The germline V and J ends were trimmed by 9 bases and 4 bases, with 15 bases remaining between them. The CDR3 is made up of 13 amino acids. Germline values: CDR1 MNHNS, CDR2 SASEGT. The CDR3 DNA sequence: TGTGCCAGTATAAATACAGGGATCTATGGCTACACCTTC. This sequence encodes CASINTGIYGYTF.

This rearrangement joins TRBV9 to TRBJ2-3; 11 bases match TRBD2. From germline, CDR1 is SGDLS and CDR2 YYNGEE. The V and J ends lost 3 bases and 0 bases, in that order; junction bases with no gene match: 9. This CDR3 has 18 residues. CDR3 DNA sequence: TGTGCCAGCAGCGCCTTAGCGGGGGGGACTTCTAGCACAGATACGCAGTATTTT. It specifies CASSALAGGTSSTDTQYF.

The chain is built from TRBV19 and TRBJ2-6, with 9 bases matching TRBD1. V shed 5 bases, J shed 2 bases, and the junction held 10 bases outside the gene matches. This CDR3 is built from 18 residues. The germline V gene encodes CDR1 LNHDA and CDR2 SQIVND (reference sequence). In DNA, the CDR3 is TGTGCCAGTAGTCCGACGGACAGGGGCCGGGCTGGGGCCAACGTCCTGACTTTC. This sequence encodes CASSPTDRGRAGANVLTF.

The rearrangement links TRBV5-4 to TRBJ1-6; D is ambiguous. This CDR3 has 18 residues. Germline assignment: CDR1 SGHNT and CDR2 YYREEE (reference sequence). The V end lost 1 base, the J end lost 0 bases, and 14 bases lay between the germline ends. CDR3 in DNA: TGTGCCAGCAGCTTGTGGGAGGATCCTATCTCCTATAATTCACCCCTCCACTTT. As protein: CASSLWEDPISYNSPLHF.

This chain uses TRBV4-3 with TRBJ2-2; 7 bases fit TRBD1. Per the germline V gene, CDR1 is LGHNA and CDR2 is YSLEER. J lost 1 base, V lost 1 base, and 3 bases had no gene match. This CDR3 comprises 16 residues. CDR3 nucleotides: TGCGCCAGCAGCCAAGGACAGGGATTGAACACCGGGGAGCTGTTTTTT. This sequence encodes CASSQGQGLNTGELFF.

The chain joins TRBV6-5 to TRBJ1-1, with D unresolved. This CDR3 has 14 amino acids. From germline, CDR1 is MNHEY and CDR2 SVGAGI. Trimming cost V 2 bases and J 0 bases, with 7 bases left between them. CDR3 in amino acids: CASSYRGLNTEAFF. Written as DNA, the CDR3 is TGTGCCAGCAGTTACCGCGGTTTGAACACTGAAGCTTTCTTT.

This sequence joins TRBV6-1 and TRBJ2-3, with D uncertain. This CDR3 has 14 amino acids. Trimming took off 3 bases at V and 1 base at J, with 8 bases between the two ends. Per germline, CDR1 MNHNS and CDR2 SASEGT. Here the CDR3 DNA reads TGTGCCAGCAGTGAGTGGCAGGGCACAGATACGCAGTATTTT. Amino acid sequence: CASSEWQGTDTQYF.

The chain recombines TRBV11-2 with TRBJ2-7; 7 bases line up with TRBD1. This CDR3 has 15 amino acids. The ends lost 4 bases at V and 3 bases at J; junction bases unmatched: 9. Germline assignment: CDR1 SGHAT and CDR2 FQNNGV. For the CDR3, the DNA is TGTGCCAGCAGCTCGACCGACAGGGTCGGCTACGAGCAGTACTTC. Its protein product is CASSSTDRVGYEQYF.

This clone was seen just once. The V call is TRBV2, the J call TRBJ1-1, with a weak D call TRBD1 (5 bases). This CDR3 spans 13 amino acids. Trimming removed 4 bases at V and 8 bases at J, with 14 bases between. CDR1 and CDR2 (germline): SNHLY, FYNNEI. CDR3 nucleotides: TGTGCCAGCAGTGCCGGCAGGGTGTGGGAAGCTTTCTTT. It codes for CASSAGRVWEAFF. Looking up the rest from reference TRBV2 and TRBJ1-1 gives the full variable domain: EPEVTQTPSHQVTQMGQEVILRCVPISNHLYFYWYRQILGQKVEFLVSFYNNEISEKSEIFDDQFSVERPDGSNFTLKIRSTKLEDSAMYFCASSAGRVWEAFFGQGTRLTVV.

The J gene is TRBJ2-5, the V gene TRBV19; the D is unclear. The CDR3 covers 11 residues. CDR1 is LNHDA, CDR2 SQIVND, per germline (reference sequence). The germline V and J ends were trimmed by 5 bases and 2 bases, with 3 bases remaining between them. CDR3 residues: CASSQQETQYF. The CDR3 DNA follows: TGTGCCAGTAGTCAGCAAGAGACCCAGTACTTC. The entire variable domain, with the rest obtained from reference TRBV19 and TRBJ2-5, is as follows: DGGITQSPKYLFRKEGQNVTLSCEQNLNHDAMYWYRQDPGQGLRLIYYSQIVNDFQKGDIAEGYSVSREKKESFPLTVTSAQKNPTAFYLCASSQQETQYFGPGTRLLVL.

The chain joins TRBV2 to TRBJ1-5, with D hard to call. Trimming shortened V by 6 bases and J by 0 bases, and 6 bases separated the two germline ends. CDR1 and CDR2 from the germline V gene are SNHLY and FYNNEI. The CDR3 consists of 13 residues. The CDR3 protein is CASRAYSNQPQHF. The CDR3 DNA reads TGTGCCAGCAGGGCTTATAGCAATCAGCCCCAGCATTTT.

V is TRBV30 and J is TRBJ2-1; tentative D call: TRBD1 (6 bases). The germline V gene has CDR1 GTSNPN and CDR2 SVGIG (reference sequence). The CDR3 has 12 amino acids. V was clipped by 0 bases and J by 12 bases, with 12 bases between them. The CDR3 sequence: CAWSVPGTRQFF. The CDR3, as DNA: TGTGCCTGGAGTGTACCTGGGACAAGGCAGTTCTTC.

The genes are TRBV4-1 and TRBJ1-2, with 8 positions matching TRBD1. The CDR3 covers 13 residues. Trimming took 1 base from V and 6 from J; bases not matched to a gene: 1. CDR1 is MGHRA, CDR2 YSYEKL, per germline. For the CDR3, the DNA is TGCGCCAGCAGCCAAGGACAGGGGAATGGCTACACCTTC. Translated, it gives CASSQGQGNGYTF.

The J gene is TRBJ2-5, the V gene TRBV4-2; maybe TRBD2 (6 bases). CDR1 LGHNA and CDR2 YNFKEQ come from the germline V gene. With 0 bases removed from V and 6 bases from J, the gap between germline ends came to 14 bases. The CDR3 consists of 15 residues. The CDR3 nucleotides read TGTGCCAGCAGCCAAGATCGGGGACTCCTCCAGACCCAGTACTTC. Translating gives CASSQDRGLLQTQYF.

J is TRBJ2-1 and V is TRBV5-6; no reliable D call. V lost 5 bases to trimming and J lost 2 bases, with 11 bases between them. Germline lookup yields CDR1 SGHDT and CDR2 YYEEEE. The CDR3 consists of 14 residues. CDR3 sequence: CASSIEFPYNEQFF. In DNA, the CDR3 is TGTGCCAGCAGTATCGAGTTCCCCTACAATGAGCAGTTCTTC.

This chain links TRBV5-6 with TRBJ1-4, with 7 positions matching TRBD1. Germline loops: CDR1 SGHDT, CDR2 YYEEEE. This CDR3 spans 14 amino acids. After removal of 3 bases from V and 10 bases from J, the junction contained 9 bases not matched to a gene. The CDR3 coding sequence is TGTGCCAGCAGCTCCCGACAGGGTAGGGGAAAACTGTTTTTT. This translates into CASSSRQGRGKLFF.

CDR3 amino acids: CASSRVDRDSEAFF. CDR3 coding DNA: TGTGCCAGCAGCCGAGTAGACCGGGACAGCGAAGCTTTCTTT. The J gene is TRBJ1-1, the V gene TRBV5-6; 7 nucleotides agree with TRBD1. V lost 4 bases, J lost 8 bases, and 11 bases stayed unmatched. Looked up from germline, CDR1 is SGHDT and CDR2 is YYEEEE. The CDR3 is 14 amino acids. The full variable domain, rest sourced from reference TRBV5-6 and TRBJ1-1, is DAGVTQSPTHLIKTRGQQVTLRCSPKSGHDTVSWYQQALGQGPQFIFQYYEEEERQRGNFPDRFSGHQFPNYSSELNVNALLLGDSALYLCASSRVDRDSEAFFGQGTRLTVV.

The V and J genes are TRBV19 and TRBJ2-7; 7 bases align to TRBD1. The trim removed 6 bases at V and 2 bases at J, leaving 4 bases unmatched. The CDR3 consists of 13 residues. The germline CDR1 and CDR2 sequences are LNHDA and SQIVND (reference sequence). Written as DNA, the CDR3 is TGTGCCAGTAGCGTAACAGGGGCCTACGAGCAGTACTTC. Its translation is CASSVTGAYEQYF.

This chain links TRBV7-9 with TRBJ1-4; D perhaps matches TRBD1 (5 bases). This CDR3 has 14 amino acids. V lost 5 bases and J 3 bases, leaving 10 bases between the germline ends. Germline V gene sequence: CDR1 SEHNR, CDR2 FQNEAQ (reference sequence). CDR3 coding DNA: TGTGCCAGCAGCGTAAAAGGGGCTAATGAAAAACTGTTTTTT. Protein: CASSVKGANEKLFF.

The chain links TRBV5-6 to TRBJ2-5, with TRBD2 matching over 9 bases. The trim removed 2 bases at V and 6 bases at J, leaving 8 bases unmatched. The CDR3 runs to 15 residues. Germline assignment: CDR1 SGHDT and CDR2 YYEEEE. This CDR3 is CASSFWAGGPKTQYF. The CDR3 DNA reads TGTGCCAGCAGCTTCTGGGCGGGGGGGCCAAAGACCCAGTACTTC.